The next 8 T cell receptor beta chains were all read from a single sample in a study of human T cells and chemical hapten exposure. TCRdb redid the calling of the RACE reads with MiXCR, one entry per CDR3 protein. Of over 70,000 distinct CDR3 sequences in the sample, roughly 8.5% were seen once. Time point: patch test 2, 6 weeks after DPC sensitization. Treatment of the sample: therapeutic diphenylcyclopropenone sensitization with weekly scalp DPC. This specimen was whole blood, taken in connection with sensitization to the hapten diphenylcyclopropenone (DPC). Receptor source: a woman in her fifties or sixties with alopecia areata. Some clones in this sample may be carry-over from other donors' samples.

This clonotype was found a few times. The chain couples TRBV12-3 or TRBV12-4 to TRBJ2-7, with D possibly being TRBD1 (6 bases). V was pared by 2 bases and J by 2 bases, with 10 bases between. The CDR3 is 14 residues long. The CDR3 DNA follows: TGTGCCAGCAGTTTAAAGGACAGAGCCTACGAGCAGTACTTC. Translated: CASSLKDRAYEQYF.

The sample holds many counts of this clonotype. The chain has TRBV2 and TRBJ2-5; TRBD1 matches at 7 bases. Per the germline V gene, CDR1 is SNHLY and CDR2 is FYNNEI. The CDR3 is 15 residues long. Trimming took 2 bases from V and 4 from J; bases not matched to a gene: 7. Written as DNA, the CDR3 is TGTGCCAGCAGTGAACAGGACAGGCGAGGAGAGACCCAGTACTTC. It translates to CASSEQDRRGETQYF. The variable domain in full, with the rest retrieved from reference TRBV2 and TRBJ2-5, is EPEVTQTPSHQVTQMGQEVILRCVPISNHLYFYWYRQILGQKVEFLVSFYNNEISEKSEIFDDQFSVERPDGSNFTLKIRSTKLEDSAMYFCASSEQDRRGETQYFGPGTRLLVL.

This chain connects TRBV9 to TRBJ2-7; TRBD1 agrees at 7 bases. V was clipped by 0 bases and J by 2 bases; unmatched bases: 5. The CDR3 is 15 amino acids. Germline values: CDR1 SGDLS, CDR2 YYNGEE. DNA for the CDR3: TGTGCCAGCAGCGTAGAGTGGGACAGTCCCTACGAGCAGTACTTC. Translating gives CASSVEWDSPYEQYF.

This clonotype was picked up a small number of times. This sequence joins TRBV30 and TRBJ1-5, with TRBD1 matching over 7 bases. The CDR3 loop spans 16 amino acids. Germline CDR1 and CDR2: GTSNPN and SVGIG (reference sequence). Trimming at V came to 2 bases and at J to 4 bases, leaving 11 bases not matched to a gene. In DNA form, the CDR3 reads TGTGCCTGGAGTTCCGAGACAGGGAGACGAAATCAGCCCCAGCATTTT. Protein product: CAWSSETGRRNQPQHF.

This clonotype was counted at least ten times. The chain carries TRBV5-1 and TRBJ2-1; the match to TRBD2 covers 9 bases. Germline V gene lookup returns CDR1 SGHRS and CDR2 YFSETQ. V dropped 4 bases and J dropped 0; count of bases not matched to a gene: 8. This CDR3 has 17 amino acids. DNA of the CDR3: TGCGCCAGCAGCCCCTTCCTAGCGGGAAGCTCCTACAATGAGCAGTTCTTC. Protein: CASSPFLAGSSYNEQFF.

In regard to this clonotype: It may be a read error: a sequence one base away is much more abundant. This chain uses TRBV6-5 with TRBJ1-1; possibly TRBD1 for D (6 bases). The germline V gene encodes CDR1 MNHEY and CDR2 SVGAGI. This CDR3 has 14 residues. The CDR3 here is CASSYSITGTEAIF. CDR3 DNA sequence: TGTGCCAGCAGTTACTCGATAACAGGGACTGAAGCTATCTTT.

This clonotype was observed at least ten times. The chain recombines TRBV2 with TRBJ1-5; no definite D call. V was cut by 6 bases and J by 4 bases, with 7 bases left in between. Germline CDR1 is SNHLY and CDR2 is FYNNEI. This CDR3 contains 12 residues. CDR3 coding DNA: TGTGCCAGCAGGGGTTATAATCAGCCCCAGCATTTT. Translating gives CASRGYNQPQHF.

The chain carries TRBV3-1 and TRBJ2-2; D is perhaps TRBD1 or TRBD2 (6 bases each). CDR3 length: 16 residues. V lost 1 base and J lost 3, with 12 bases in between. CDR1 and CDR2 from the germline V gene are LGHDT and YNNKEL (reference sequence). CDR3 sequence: CASSQGGGSHTGELFF. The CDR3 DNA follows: TGTGCCAGCAGCCAAGGAGGGGGGAGTCACACCGGGGAGCTGTTTTTT. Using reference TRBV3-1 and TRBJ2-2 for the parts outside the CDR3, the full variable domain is DTAVSQTPKYLVTQMGNDKSIKCEQNLGHDTMYWYKQDSKKFLKIMFSYNNKELIINETVPNRFSPKSPDKAHLNLHINSLELGDSAVYFCASSQGGGSHTGELFFGEGSRLTVL.